The entry below gives a single T cell receptor beta chain sequence along with its context. The sample originates from a study of T cells after posttransplantation cyclophosphamide. The CDR3 runs to 13 residues. Germline V gene data show CDR1 as SGHRS and CDR2 as YFSETQ. Trimming cost V 3 bases and J 9 bases, with 15 bases left between them. TCRdb keeps only in-frame clones here, not all; method: immunoSEQ multiplex PCR. The repertoire holds tens of thousands of clones, with 90% as singletons. Treatment was busulfan-fludarabine conditioning, a marrow graft, and cyclophosphamide on days +3 and +4. Sample: PBMCs, taken about 60 days after allogeneic stem cell transplant with posttransplant cyclophosphamide. This clonotype originated in a male patient in his sixties or seventies who received an allogeneic stem cell transplant from a related donor and was CMV-positive. T cells may partly derive from the graft donor. The chain is built from TRBV5-1 and TRBJ1-2; possibly TRBD1 for D (5 bases). The CDR3 protein is CASSWTPIQSYTF. The CDR3 DNA reads as TGCGCCAGCAGCTGGACACCAATTCAAAGCTACACCTTC.